A selection of T cell receptor beta chains follows, all from one sample in a study of human T cells and chemical hapten exposure. TCRdb used MiXCR to reprocess the RACE reads, holding one entry per CDR3 protein. Of 150,000 to 200,000 distinct CDR3 sequences listed, 30% are singletons. The sequencing here drew on whole blood, taken in connection with sensitization to the hapten diphenylcyclopropenone (DPC). The receptors come from a woman in her twenties or thirties with alopecia areata. Some clones in this sample may be carry-over from other donors' samples. The CDR3 runs from the conserved cysteine through the conserved F or W. A D gene is named only where the DNA matches it firmly. Clone size is shown for a subset of rows, as once, few, many or a class of expanded clone.

j_call: TRBJ1-1
d_call: -
clone_size: many
v_call: TRBV28
cdr3_nt: TGTGCCAGCAGTTTACAGAACACTGAAGCTTTCTTT
cdr3_aa: CASSLQNTEAFF

j_call: TRBJ2-7
d_call: TRBD1
clone_size: few
v_call: TRBV7-6
cdr3_nt: TGTGCCAGCAGCTCGAGCGGGACAGGGGGCACCTACGAGCAGTACTTC
cdr3_aa: CASSSSGTGGTYEQYF

j_call: TRBJ1-2
d_call: -
clone_size: -
v_call: TRBV29-1
cdr3_nt: TGCAGCGTTGCCACCCCGGGAGGCTACACCTTC
cdr3_aa: CSVATPGGYTF

j_call: TRBJ2-2
d_call: -
clone_size: -
v_call: TRBV6-2/TRBV6-3
cdr3_nt: TGTGCCAGCAGCCAGCGTGGGGAGCTGTTTTTT
cdr3_aa: CASSQRGELFF

j_call: TRBJ2-1
d_call: -
clone_size: few
v_call: TRBV4-3
cdr3_nt: TGCGCCAGCAGCCAAACCCGACCCTCTGGGACGGCCATGGAGCAGTTCTTC
cdr3_aa: CASSQTRPSGTAMEQFF

j_call: TRBJ1-2
d_call: -
clone_size: many
v_call: TRBV5-1
cdr3_nt: TGCGCCAGCAGCTTGGACGACGGCGGTGGCTACACCTTC
cdr3_aa: CASSLDDGGGYTF

j_call: TRBJ2-7
d_call: -
clone_size: few
v_call: TRBV10-3
cdr3_nt: TGTGCCATCAGTGAGCAGCAGGTCCCCTACGAGCAGTACTTC
cdr3_aa: CAISEQQVPYEQYF

j_call: TRBJ1-1
d_call: -
clone_size: few
v_call: TRBV20-1
cdr3_nt: TGCAGTGCTCAACAGGGAGGATACACTGAAGCTTTCTTT
cdr3_aa: CSAQQGGYTEAFF

j_call: TRBJ2-3
d_call: -
clone_size: -
v_call: TRBV3-1
cdr3_nt: TGTGCCAGCAGCCAAGTCAGCGTAGGCACAGATACGCAGTATTTT
cdr3_aa: CASSQVSVGTDTQYF

j_call: TRBJ2-1
d_call: -
clone_size: -
v_call: TRBV28
cdr3_nt: TGTGCCAGCAGTCCTATCAGGGCCCAACAGTTCTTC
cdr3_aa: CASSPIRAQQFF

j_call: TRBJ2-1
d_call: -
clone_size: -
v_call: TRBV18
cdr3_nt: TGTGCCAGCTCACCGCAGGAAAGTTCCAATGAGCAGTTCTTC
cdr3_aa: CASSPQESSNEQFF

j_call: TRBJ1-5
d_call: -
clone_size: -
v_call: TRBV7-2
cdr3_nt: TGTGCCAGCAGCTTCTCCCAGGGCAATCAGCCCCAGCATTTT
cdr3_aa: CASSFSQGNQPQHF

j_call: TRBJ2-7
d_call: -
clone_size: few
v_call: TRBV28
cdr3_nt: TGTGCCAGCAGGAGAGACTACGAGCAGTACTTC
cdr3_aa: CASRRDYEQYF

j_call: TRBJ2-1
d_call: TRBD2
clone_size: -
v_call: TRBV20-1
cdr3_nt: TGCAGTGCGCCTGCCACACTAGCGGGAGGGATATACAATGAGCAGTTCTTC
cdr3_aa: CSAPATLAGGIYNEQFF

j_call: TRBJ1-5
d_call: -
clone_size: few
v_call: TRBV21-1
cdr3_nt: TGTGCCAGCAGCGTGGTGAGCAATCAGCCCCAGCATTTT
cdr3_aa: CASSVVSNQPQHF

j_call: TRBJ1-3
d_call: -
clone_size: -
v_call: TRBV13
cdr3_nt: TGTGCCAGCAGCTCCCGGGGGCCAGGAAACACCATATATTTT
cdr3_aa: CASSSRGPGNTIYF

j_call: TRBJ2-7
d_call: -
clone_size: -
v_call: TRBV4-3
cdr3_nt: TGCGCCAGCAGCCAAGGACAGTCGCTTAGCTACGAGCAGTACTTC
cdr3_aa: CASSQGQSLSYEQYF

j_call: TRBJ1-1
d_call: -
clone_size: few
v_call: TRBV7-6
cdr3_nt: TGTGCCAGCAGCTCCACATGGAACACTGAAGCTTTCTTT
cdr3_aa: CASSSTWNTEAFF

j_call: TRBJ1-2
d_call: TRBD1
clone_size: -
v_call: TRBV9
cdr3_nt: TGTGCCAGCAGCGTGGCCCCGGGACAGAGGGCTTATGGCTACACCTTC
cdr3_aa: CASSVAPGQRAYGYTF

j_call: TRBJ1-2
d_call: TRBD1
clone_size: -
v_call: TRBV28
cdr3_nt: TGTGCCAGCAGTCCACCAGGGGGCTTAAAATATGGCTACACCTTC
cdr3_aa: CASSPPGGLKYGYTF

j_call: TRBJ2-1
d_call: -
clone_size: few
v_call: TRBV7-3
cdr3_nt: TGTGCCAGCAGCTTGTCTGGCGACACCTACAATGAGCAGTTCTTC
cdr3_aa: CASSLSGDTYNEQFF

j_call: TRBJ2-5
d_call: -
clone_size: few
v_call: TRBV4-3
cdr3_nt: TGCGCCAGCAGCCAAGGGCAGGGAGGCCCAGAGACCCAGTACTTC
cdr3_aa: CASSQGQGGPETQYF

j_call: TRBJ2-1
d_call: -
clone_size: -
v_call: TRBV5-4
cdr3_nt: TGTGCCAGCAGCGGGGGAGGAACCAATGAGCAGTTCTTC
cdr3_aa: CASSGGGTNEQFF

j_call: TRBJ1-1
d_call: -
clone_size: -
v_call: TRBV6-1
cdr3_nt: TGTGCCAGCAGTGCCTTAAAAGGGCTAATGAACACTGAAGCTTTCTTT
cdr3_aa: CASSALKGLMNTEAFF

j_call: TRBJ2-7
d_call: TRBD2
clone_size: -
v_call: TRBV20-1
cdr3_nt: TGCAGTGCTAGAGGCCTAGCGGGAGTCTGCGAGCAGTACTTC
cdr3_aa: CSARGLAGVCEQYF

j_call: TRBJ2-3
d_call: -
clone_size: -
v_call: TRBV6-1
cdr3_nt: TGTGCCAGCAGTACCCGACAACGGCGAGATACGCAGTATTTT
cdr3_aa: CASSTRQRRDTQYF

j_call: TRBJ2-2
d_call: TRBD1
clone_size: once
v_call: TRBV18
cdr3_nt: TGTGCCAGCCACACGGGACAGTCCATCACCGGGGAGCTGTTTTTT
cdr3_aa: CASHTGQSITGELFF

j_call: TRBJ1-5
d_call: -
clone_size: -
v_call: TRBV12-3/TRBV12-4
cdr3_nt: TGTGCCAGCAGTACCTTCCAGGGAGGGCGGCATTTT
cdr3_aa: CASSTFQGGRHF

j_call: TRBJ2-7
d_call: TRBD2
clone_size: few
v_call: TRBV7-2
cdr3_nt: TGTGCCAGCAGCTTAGGTAGCGGGGGTTTCTACGAGCAGTACTTC
cdr3_aa: CASSLGSGGFYEQYF

j_call: TRBJ1-2
d_call: TRBD1
clone_size: -
v_call: TRBV4-3
cdr3_nt: TGCGCCAGCAGCCAAGGACAGGGGCCTAACTATGGCTACACCTTC
cdr3_aa: CASSQGQGPNYGYTF

j_call: TRBJ1-4
d_call: TRBD1
clone_size: -
v_call: TRBV7-9
cdr3_nt: TGTGCCAGCAGCCCTACGACGAAGACAGGGAGAAAGAATGAAAAACTGTTTTTT
cdr3_aa: CASSPTTKTGRKNEKLFF

j_call: TRBJ1-1
d_call: -
clone_size: -
v_call: TRBV6-4
cdr3_nt: TGTGCCAGCAGTGAGAAGGAGGACACTGAAGCTTTCTTT
cdr3_aa: CASSEKEDTEAFF

j_call: TRBJ2-7
d_call: TRBD1
clone_size: -
v_call: TRBV5-1
cdr3_nt: TGCGCCAGCAGCTGGGACCCTTTGGGACAGTCAAGCTCCTACGAGCAGTACTTC
cdr3_aa: CASSWDPLGQSSSYEQYF

j_call: TRBJ2-1
d_call: -
clone_size: -
v_call: TRBV20-1
cdr3_nt: TGCAGTGCTGAGGATCGGGTGGCGGGGGCGATCAATGAGCAGTTCTTC
cdr3_aa: CSAEDRVAGAINEQFF

j_call: TRBJ2-5
d_call: -
clone_size: -
v_call: TRBV28
cdr3_nt: TGTGCCAGCAGTCCCCAGAGTATTCCCCAAGAGACCCAGTACTTC
cdr3_aa: CASSPQSIPQETQYF

j_call: TRBJ2-3
d_call: -
clone_size: few
v_call: TRBV28
cdr3_nt: TGTGCCAGCCGTGCCCTGAGGGATACGCAGTATTTT
cdr3_aa: CASRALRDTQYF

j_call: TRBJ2-7
d_call: -
clone_size: few
v_call: TRBV25-1
cdr3_nt: TGTGCCGCCGCTGGTGAACAAAGACACGAGCAGTACTTC
cdr3_aa: CAAAGEQRHEQYF

j_call: TRBJ2-3
d_call: -
clone_size: -
v_call: TRBV29-1
cdr3_nt: TGCAGCGTTCGGACCGGAGGGGCAGATACGCAGTATTTT
cdr3_aa: CSVRTGGADTQYF

j_call: TRBJ2-5
d_call: -
clone_size: few
v_call: TRBV28
cdr3_nt: TGTGCCAGCAGTTTTTCAGGCACCCCGGGGACCCAGTACTTC
cdr3_aa: CASSFSGTPGTQYF

j_call: TRBJ2-2
d_call: TRBD2
clone_size: -
v_call: TRBV4-1
cdr3_nt: TGCGCCAGCAGCCAGCCGACTAGCGGGGGGACGAACACCGGGGAGCTGTTTTTT
cdr3_aa: CASSQPTSGGTNTGELFF

j_call: TRBJ1-5
d_call: TRBD1
clone_size: -
v_call: TRBV20-1
cdr3_nt: TGCAGTGCTAGTACAGGGGTGAACAATCAGCCCCAGCATTTT
cdr3_aa: CSASTGVNNQPQHF